Listed below are T cell receptor beta chains from one sample, sequenced in a study of human T cells and chemical hapten exposure. TCRdb reprocessed the RACE reads with MiXCR, giving one entry per CDR3 protein. The sample comprises about 82,000 distinct CDR3 sequences, around 13% of which are singletons, and about 5.7% rests with the top ten. The sequencing here drew on whole blood, taken in connection with sensitization to the hapten diphenylcyclopropenone (DPC). The receptors shown here come from a woman between 45 and 60 years old with alopecia areata. Some clones in this sample may be carry-over from other donors' samples. Each CDR3 is given with its conserved first and last residue. The D gene is left open where the match is weak. Expanded clones get a size class; other rows say once, few or many, or leave the size out.

J gene: TRBJ2-5; D gene: TRBD2; V gene: TRBV11-2; clone size: few; CDR3 protein: CASSLDRGLAKETQYF; CDR3 DNA: TGTGCCAGCAGCTTAGATCGGGGACTAGCGAAAGAGACCCAGTACTTC
J gene: TRBJ1-1; D gene: -; V gene: TRBV20-1; clone size: few; CDR3 protein: CSAVTGITHEAFF; CDR3 DNA: TGCAGTGCAGTAACAGGGATTACCCATGAAGCTTTCTTT
J gene: TRBJ2-2; D gene: -; V gene: TRBV7-9; clone size: many; CDR3 protein: CASSFRRGTNTGELFF; CDR3 DNA: TGTGCCAGCAGCTTCCGACGGGGAACGAACACCGGGGAGCTGTTTTTT
J gene: TRBJ2-1; D gene: TRBD2; V gene: TRBV6-6; clone size: -; CDR3 protein: CASSYSGLAGNNEQFF; CDR3 DNA: TGTGCCAGCAGTTACTCGGGACTAGCGGGAAACAATGAGCAGTTCTTC
J gene: TRBJ2-7; D gene: -; V gene: TRBV14; clone size: many; CDR3 protein: CASSPAPQPQYF; CDR3 DNA: TGTGCCAGCAGCCCCGCTCCCCAACCCCAGTACTTC
J gene: TRBJ2-5; D gene: TRBD1; V gene: TRBV10-3; clone size: -; CDR3 protein: CAIRPGQQETQYF; CDR3 DNA: TGTGCCATCAGACCGGGACAGCAAGAGACCCAGTACTTC
J gene: TRBJ2-2; D gene: TRBD1; V gene: TRBV19; clone size: -; CDR3 protein: CASSPPGQSVLDGELFF; CDR3 DNA: TGTGCCAGTAGTCCACCGGGACAGTCGGTACTGGACGGGGAGCTGTTTTTT
J gene: TRBJ2-3; D gene: TRBD1; V gene: TRBV24-1; clone size: once; CDR3 protein: CATSDVGQDDTQYF; CDR3 DNA: TGTGCCACCAGTGATGTCGGACAGGATGATACGCAGTATTTT
J gene: TRBJ2-1; D gene: TRBD2; V gene: TRBV19; clone size: -; CDR3 protein: CASRVGAASGTEQFF; CDR3 DNA: TGTGCCAGTAGGGTCGGCGCGGCTAGCGGTACTGAGCAGTTCTTC
J gene: TRBJ1-5; D gene: TRBD1; V gene: TRBV7-2; clone size: once; CDR3 protein: CASSPTGGTDQPQHF; CDR3 DNA: TGTGCCAGCAGCCCGACAGGGGGCACGGATCAGCCCCAGCATTTT
J gene: TRBJ2-6; D gene: TRBD1; V gene: TRBV10-3; clone size: -; CDR3 protein: CAIRPGQGSSGANVLTF; CDR3 DNA: TGTGCCATCAGACCGGGACAGGGTTCATCTGGGGCCAACGTCCTGACTTTC
J gene: TRBJ2-6; D gene: -; V gene: TRBV12-3/TRBV12-4; clone size: -; CDR3 protein: CASSLKGQLSGANVLTF; CDR3 DNA: TGTGCCAGCAGTTTGAAAGGACAGCTCTCTGGGGCCAACGTCCTGACTTTC
J gene: TRBJ1-5; D gene: -; V gene: TRBV7-6; clone size: many; CDR3 protein: CASSLGGSGYGQPQHF; CDR3 DNA: TGTGCCAGCAGCTTAGGAGGTTCAGGGTACGGTCAGCCCCAGCATTTT
J gene: TRBJ1-1; D gene: TRBD1; V gene: TRBV29-1; clone size: many; CDR3 protein: CSVTGQGALNTEAFF; CDR3 DNA: TGCAGCGTTACGGGACAGGGGGCTTTGAACACTGAAGCTTTCTTT
J gene: TRBJ1-2; D gene: TRBD1; V gene: TRBV29-1; clone size: many; CDR3 protein: CSVVGQGNYGYTF; CDR3 DNA: TGCAGCGTTGTAGGACAGGGGAACTATGGCTACACCTTC
J gene: TRBJ2-3; D gene: -; V gene: TRBV10-3; clone size: -; CDR3 protein: CAISAGEADTQYF; CDR3 DNA: TGTGCCATCAGTGCAGGGGAGGCAGATACGCAGTATTTT
J gene: TRBJ2-2; D gene: -; V gene: TRBV11-2; clone size: -; CDR3 protein: CASSLVGAGESGELFF; CDR3 DNA: TGTGCCAGCAGCTTAGTTGGCGCAGGGGAATCCGGGGAGCTGTTTTTT
J gene: TRBJ2-7; D gene: -; V gene: TRBV7-7; clone size: -; CDR3 protein: CASSPGLEGYEQYF; CDR3 DNA: TGTGCTAGCAGCCCGGGGCTTGAGGGCTACGAGCAGTACTTC
J gene: TRBJ2-4; D gene: -; V gene: TRBV5-4; clone size: few; CDR3 protein: CASSFKSFENIQYF; CDR3 DNA: TGTGCCAGCAGCTTTAAGAGTTTCGAAAACATTCAGTACTTC
J gene: TRBJ1-1; D gene: -; V gene: TRBV27; clone size: many; CDR3 protein: CASSSLRGVRRAEAFF; CDR3 DNA: TGTGCCAGCAGTTCCCTTCGTGGGGTACGGAGGGCTGAAGCTTTCTTT
J gene: TRBJ2-7; D gene: TRBD1; V gene: TRBV6-6; clone size: many; CDR3 protein: CASSPGTGIEQYF; CDR3 DNA: TGTGCCAGCAGTCCCGGGACAGGGATCGAGCAGTACTTC
J gene: TRBJ2-5; D gene: -; V gene: TRBV2; clone size: few; CDR3 protein: CASSSGQETQYF; CDR3 DNA: TGTGCCAGCAGTAGCGGCCAAGAGACCCAGTACTTC
J gene: TRBJ2-7; D gene: -; V gene: TRBV2; clone size: few; CDR3 protein: CASSLVSSSYEQYF; CDR3 DNA: TGTGCCAGCAGCTTAGTGTCGAGCTCCTACGAGCAGTACTTC
J gene: TRBJ2-1; D gene: TRBD2; V gene: TRBV18; clone size: many; CDR3 protein: CASSPSSGMYNEQFF; CDR3 DNA: TGTGCCAGCTCACCGAGTAGCGGGATGTACAATGAGCAGTTCTTC
J gene: TRBJ2-5; D gene: TRBD1; V gene: TRBV20-1; clone size: -; CDR3 protein: CSAPRQGRSETQYF; CDR3 DNA: TGCAGTGCCCCCCGACAGGGAAGGTCGGAGACCCAGTACTTC
J gene: TRBJ2-7; D gene: -; V gene: TRBV3-1; clone size: few; CDR3 protein: CASSQGRAYEQYF; CDR3 DNA: TGTGCCAGCAGCCAAGGCCGAGCCTACGAGCAGTACTTC
J gene: TRBJ1-1; D gene: -; V gene: TRBV25-1; clone size: few; CDR3 protein: CASSGIGATEAFF; CDR3 DNA: TGTGCCAGCAGTGGGATTGGGGCCACTGAAGCTTTCTTT
J gene: TRBJ1-1; D gene: -; V gene: TRBV28; clone size: -; CDR3 protein: CASLPPGRNTEAFF; CDR3 DNA: TGTGCCAGCCTCCCCCCGGGGAGGAACACTGAAGCTTTCTTT
J gene: TRBJ2-2; D gene: -; V gene: TRBV3-1; clone size: -; CDR3 protein: CASSHGGLSTGELFF; CDR3 DNA: TGTGCCAGCAGCCACGGGGGGCTCTCCACCGGGGAGCTGTTTTTT
J gene: TRBJ1-1; D gene: -; V gene: TRBV29-1; clone size: many; CDR3 protein: CSVELQTNTEAFF; CDR3 DNA: TGCAGCGTTGAGTTACAGACGAACACTGAAGCTTTCTTT
J gene: TRBJ2-1; D gene: TRBD1; V gene: TRBV24-1; clone size: many; CDR3 protein: CATRATQGVNEQFF; CDR3 DNA: TGTGCCACCCGTGCAACACAGGGGGTCAATGAGCAGTTCTTC
J gene: TRBJ1-2; D gene: -; V gene: TRBV28; clone size: -; CDR3 protein: CASARRYYGYTF; CDR3 DNA: TGTGCCAGCGCTCGCCGATACTATGGCTACACCTTC
J gene: TRBJ1-3; D gene: TRBD1; V gene: TRBV6-1; clone size: few; CDR3 protein: CASSASTGSGNTIYF; CDR3 DNA: TGTGCCAGCAGTGCCTCGACAGGGAGCGGAAACACCATATATTTT
J gene: TRBJ1-2; D gene: -; V gene: TRBV12-3/TRBV12-4; clone size: many; CDR3 protein: CASSFGEGYTF; CDR3 DNA: TGTGCCAGCAGTTTTGGGGAGGGCTACACCTTC
J gene: TRBJ2-2; D gene: -; V gene: TRBV29-1; clone size: many; CDR3 protein: CSVDRNTGELFF; CDR3 DNA: TGCAGCGTTGACAGGAACACCGGGGAGCTGTTTTTT
J gene: TRBJ2-3; D gene: -; V gene: TRBV20-1; clone size: many; CDR3 protein: CSAREGKGTDTQYF; CDR3 DNA: TGCAGTGCTAGAGAGGGCAAAGGCACAGATACGCAGTATTTT
J gene: TRBJ1-5; D gene: -; V gene: TRBV20-1; clone size: many; CDR3 protein: CSAQGEGLGPQHF; CDR3 DNA: TGCAGTGCTCAGGGAGAAGGTCTGGGGCCCCAGCATTTT